A single sample gave rise to the 9 T cell receptor beta chains below, sequenced in a study of cytomegalovirus exposure and HLA in healthy donors. Vbeta (60) and Jbeta (13) primers were used in the PCR. Sequenced by immunoSEQ multiplex PCR; TCRdb stores in-frame clones only, minus some. The sample includes around 49,000 clones, about 78% of them seen just once. Sequencing was done on a sample of PBMCs. The receptors stem from a man under 40 in good health and CMV-seropositive.

This CDR3 is CASSVGGGGGRYEQYF. CDR3 coding DNA: TGTGCCAGCAGCGTAGGAGGGGGCGGGGGGCGGTACGAGCAGTACTTC. The rearrangement uses TRBV9 and TRBJ2-7; perhaps TRBD2 as D (8 bases). Germline V gene lookup returns CDR1 SGDLS and CDR2 YYNGEE. Trimming cost V 0 bases and J 4 bases, with 17 bases left between them. The CDR3 is 16 amino acids. Filled out from reference TRBV9 and TRBJ2-7, the complete variable domain reads DSGVTQTPKHLITATGQRVTLRCSPRSGDLSVYWYQQSLDQGLQFLIQYYNGEERAKGNILERFSAQQFPDLHSELNLSSLELGDSALYFCASSVGGGGGRYEQYFGPGTRLTVT.

This chain connects TRBV7-3 to TRBJ2-3; possibly TRBD2 for D (5 bases). Looked up from germline, CDR1 is SGHTA and CDR2 is FQGTGA. Trimming pared 5 bases from V and 7 bases from J, leaving 13 bases between. The CDR3 runs 13 residues. The CDR3 loop is CASSLHLANTQYF. In DNA form, the CDR3 reads TGTGCCAGCAGCCTGCACCTAGCAAATACGCAGTATTTT.

This chain links TRBV9 with TRBJ1-2; 8 bases align to TRBD1. The germline V gene encodes CDR1 SGDLS and CDR2 YYNGEE. The V gene end was trimmed by 3 bases and the J gene end by 0 bases; junction bases not matched to a gene: 4. This CDR3 comprises 15 residues. The CDR3 DNA reads as TGTGCCAGCAGCGCCGGACAGGGAACTAACTATGGCTACACCTTC. Its protein product is CASSAGQGTNYGYTF.

This chain links TRBV13 with TRBJ2-5; D is possibly TRBD1 (5 bases). The CDR3 extends over 13 amino acids. Trimming removed 5 bases from V and 5 bases from J, with 12 bases in between. Germline CDR1 PRHDT, CDR2 FYEKMQ (reference sequence). As DNA, the CDR3 is TGTGCCAGCAGCCTCAGGGTTCAGGAGACCCAGTACTTC. Protein: CASSLRVQETQYF.

Here the CDR3 DNA reads TGCGCCAGCAGCCAAGGGGGCTTCTCCTACGAGCAGTACTTC. Its translation: CASSQGGFSYEQYF. This chain connects TRBV4-1 to TRBJ2-7; tentative D call: TRBD1 (5 bases). CDR1 is MGHRA, CDR2 YSYEKL, per germline. Trimming removed 1 base from V and 0 bases from J, with 7 bases in between. The CDR3 is made up of 14 amino acids.

The V call is TRBV30, the J call TRBJ1-1; possible D gene TRBD1, 6 bases. Between the trimmed V and J ends, which lost 0 bases and 5 bases, there was a span of 10 bases. This CDR3 is built from 13 residues. Germline loops: CDR1 GTSNPN, CDR2 SVGIG (reference sequence). CDR3 bases: TGTGCCTGGAGTGTAGGGGGGGGAACTGAAGCTTTCTTT. It codes for CAWSVGGGTEAFF.

To note about this clone: The conserved final phenylalanine or tryptophan is absent from the CDR3, which likely points to a read error. The DNA is left out, because the CDR3 cannot be placed on it with certainty; the CDR3 is given as TCRdb lists it. The chain links TRBV2 to TRBJ1-1; the DNA was not used to check the table's D call, TRBD1. The CDR3 is made up of 13 amino acids, end residues included. The germline V gene has CDR1 SNHLY and CDR2 FYNNEI. This CDR3 reads CASSEYRGRVGTI.

The rearrangement links TRBV19 to TRBJ1-1; D gene uncertain. There are 13 residues in the CDR3. Trimming took off 3 bases at V and 0 bases at J, with 5 bases between the two ends. Germline V lookup: CDR1 LNHDA, CDR2 SQIVND (reference sequence). In DNA, the CDR3 is TGTGCCAGTAGTATTAACATGAACACTGAAGCTTTCTTT. Amino acid sequence: CASSINMNTEAFF. The full variable domain, with the rest looked up from reference TRBV19 and TRBJ1-1, is DGGITQSPKYLFRKEGQNVTLSCEQNLNHDAMYWYRQDPGQGLRLIYYSQIVNDFQKGDIAEGYSVSREKKESFPLTVTSAQKNPTAFYLCASSINMNTEAFFGQGTRLTVV.

V gene TRBV14 combines with J gene TRBJ1-2, with D possibly matching TRBD1 (5 bases). The germline gives CDR1 SGHDN, CDR2 FVKESK. Between the trimmed V and J ends, which lost 5 bases and 4 bases, there was a span of 11 bases. This CDR3 comprises 13 residues. The DNA for the CDR3 is TGTGCCAGCAGCGTCGACAGTTTCTATGGCTACACCTTC. Amino acids: CASSVDSFYGYTF.